This TCR beta chain was captured in a study of response to subunit inactivated influenza vaccine. Study results and limitations: The authors proposed limited new T cell recruitment per seasonal influenza vaccination.

TCRdb re-called the RT-PCR reads with MiXCR, one entry per CDR3 protein. The sample carries 590,000 or so distinct CDR3 sequences, 13% to 15% recorded once. A word on this clonotype: Its target is unknown.

V lost 2 bases to trimming and J lost 3 bases; unmatched junction nucleotides: 8. CDR1 MDHEN and CDR2 SYDVKM come from the germline V gene. The CDR3 runs 17 residues. J is TRBJ2-1 and V is TRBV28, with TRBD2 identical over 9 bases. The source was PBMCs from blood, collected 14 to 15 days before vaccination. The clonotype was recovered from a man aged 45 to 65 who received an inactivated influenza vaccine. The CDR3 nucleotides read TGTGCCAGCAGTTTAGGTGATTGGACTAGCGTCTACAATGAGCAGTTCTTC. This codes for CASSLGDWTSVYNEQFF.